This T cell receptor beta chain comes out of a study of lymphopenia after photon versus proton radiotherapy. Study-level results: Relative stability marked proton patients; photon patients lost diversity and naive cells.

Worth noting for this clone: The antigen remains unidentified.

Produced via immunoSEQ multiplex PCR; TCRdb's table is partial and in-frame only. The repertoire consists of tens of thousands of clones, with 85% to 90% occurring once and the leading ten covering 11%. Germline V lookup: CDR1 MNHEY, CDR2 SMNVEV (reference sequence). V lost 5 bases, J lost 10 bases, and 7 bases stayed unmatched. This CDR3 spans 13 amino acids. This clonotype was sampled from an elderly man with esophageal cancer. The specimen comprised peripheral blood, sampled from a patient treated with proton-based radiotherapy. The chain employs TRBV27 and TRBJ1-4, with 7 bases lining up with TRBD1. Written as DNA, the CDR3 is TGTGCCAGCAGTGGAGTCAGGGGGGGAAAACTGTTTTTT. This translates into CASSGVRGGKLFF.